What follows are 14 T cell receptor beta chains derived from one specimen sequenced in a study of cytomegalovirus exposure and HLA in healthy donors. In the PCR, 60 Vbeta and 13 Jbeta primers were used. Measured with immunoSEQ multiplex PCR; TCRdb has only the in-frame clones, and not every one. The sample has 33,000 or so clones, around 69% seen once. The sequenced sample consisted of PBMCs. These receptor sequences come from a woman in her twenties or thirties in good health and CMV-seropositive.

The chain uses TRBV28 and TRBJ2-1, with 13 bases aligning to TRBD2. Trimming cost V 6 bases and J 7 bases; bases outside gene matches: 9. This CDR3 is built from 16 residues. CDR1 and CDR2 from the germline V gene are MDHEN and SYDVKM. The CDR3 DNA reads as TGTGCCAGCAGATTACTAGCGGGAGGGCCAGAAAATGAGCAGTTCTTC. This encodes CASRLLAGGPENEQFF.

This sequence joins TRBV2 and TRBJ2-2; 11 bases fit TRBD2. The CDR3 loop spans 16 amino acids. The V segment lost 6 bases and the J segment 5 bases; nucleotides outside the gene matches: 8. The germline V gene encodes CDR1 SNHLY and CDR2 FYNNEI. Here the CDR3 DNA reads TGTGCCAGCAGCATAGCGGGGGGGCCCGGTACCGGGGAGCTGTTTTTT. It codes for CASSIAGGPGTGELFF.

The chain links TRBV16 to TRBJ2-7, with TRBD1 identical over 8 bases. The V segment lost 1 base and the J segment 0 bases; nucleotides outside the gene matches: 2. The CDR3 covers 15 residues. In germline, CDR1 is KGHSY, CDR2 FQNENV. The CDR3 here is CASSQLGQGSYEQYF. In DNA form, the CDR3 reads TGTGCCAGCAGCCAATTAGGACAGGGCTCCTACGAGCAGTACTTC.

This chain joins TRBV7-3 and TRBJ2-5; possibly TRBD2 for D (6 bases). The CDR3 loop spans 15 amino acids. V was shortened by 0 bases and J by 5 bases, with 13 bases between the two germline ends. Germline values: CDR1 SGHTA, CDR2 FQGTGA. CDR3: CASSLTSTRGETQYF. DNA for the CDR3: TGTGCCAGCAGCTTAACCTCGACTAGAGGGGAGACCCAGTACTTC.

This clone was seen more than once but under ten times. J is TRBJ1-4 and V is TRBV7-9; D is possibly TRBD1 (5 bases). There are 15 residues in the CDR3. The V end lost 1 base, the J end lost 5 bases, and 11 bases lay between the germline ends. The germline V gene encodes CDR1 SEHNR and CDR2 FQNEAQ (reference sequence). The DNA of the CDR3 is TGTGCCAGCAGCTTAGTTCTAGGGGAAAATGAAAAACTGTTTTTT. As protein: CASSLVLGENEKLFF.

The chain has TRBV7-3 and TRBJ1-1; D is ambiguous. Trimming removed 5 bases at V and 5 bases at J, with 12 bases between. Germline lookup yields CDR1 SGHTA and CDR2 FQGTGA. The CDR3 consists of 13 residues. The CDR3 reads CASSAFRNTEAFF. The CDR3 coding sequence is TGTGCCAGCAGCGCGTTCAGGAATACTGAAGCTTTCTTT.

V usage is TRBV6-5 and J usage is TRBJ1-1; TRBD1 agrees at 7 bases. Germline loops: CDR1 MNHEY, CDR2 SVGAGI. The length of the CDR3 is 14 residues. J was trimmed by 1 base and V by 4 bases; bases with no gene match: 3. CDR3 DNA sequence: TGTGCCAGCAGTTTCCGGACAGGGAACACTGAAGCTTTCTTT. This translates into CASSFRTGNTEAFF.

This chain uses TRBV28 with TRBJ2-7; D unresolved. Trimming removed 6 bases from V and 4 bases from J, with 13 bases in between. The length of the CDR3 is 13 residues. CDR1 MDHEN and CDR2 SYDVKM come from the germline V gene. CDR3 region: CASRANVAYEQYF. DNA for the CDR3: TGTGCCAGCAGGGCAAATGTGGCTTACGAGCAGTACTTC.

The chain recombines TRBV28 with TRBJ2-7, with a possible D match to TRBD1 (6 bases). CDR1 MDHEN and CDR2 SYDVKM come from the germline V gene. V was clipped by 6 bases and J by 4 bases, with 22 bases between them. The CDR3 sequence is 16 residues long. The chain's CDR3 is CASRPYGAPGAYEQYF. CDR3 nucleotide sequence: TGTGCCAGCAGACCTTATGGGGCGCCAGGGGCTTACGAGCAGTACTTC.

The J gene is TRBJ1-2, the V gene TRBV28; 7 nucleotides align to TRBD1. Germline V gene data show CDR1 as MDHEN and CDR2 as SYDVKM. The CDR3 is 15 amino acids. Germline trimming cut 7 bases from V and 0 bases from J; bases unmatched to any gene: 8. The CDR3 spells CASTTGSLPNYGYTF. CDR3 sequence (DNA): TGTGCCAGCACGACAGGGTCGCTCCCTAACTATGGCTACACCTTC.

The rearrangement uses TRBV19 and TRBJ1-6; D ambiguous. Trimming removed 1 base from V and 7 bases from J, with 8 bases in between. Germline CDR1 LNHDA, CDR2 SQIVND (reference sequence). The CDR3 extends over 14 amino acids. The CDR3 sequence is CASSIGVRNSPLHF. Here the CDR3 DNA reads TGTGCCAGTAGTATAGGTGTGAGGAATTCACCCCTCCACTTT.

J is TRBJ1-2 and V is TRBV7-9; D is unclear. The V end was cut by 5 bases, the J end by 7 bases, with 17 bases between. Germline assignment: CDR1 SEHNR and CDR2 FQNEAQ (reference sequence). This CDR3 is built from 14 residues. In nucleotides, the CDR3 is TGTGCCAGCAGCCCCGGGATCTCCTCGGGTGGCTACACCTTC. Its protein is CASSPGISSGGYTF.

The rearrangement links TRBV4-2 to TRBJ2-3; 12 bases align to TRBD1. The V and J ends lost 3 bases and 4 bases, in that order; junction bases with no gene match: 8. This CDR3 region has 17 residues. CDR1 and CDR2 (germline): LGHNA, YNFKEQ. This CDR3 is CASSHVSGTGGADTQYF. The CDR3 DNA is TGTGCCAGCAGCCATGTATCCGGGACAGGGGGCGCAGATACGCAGTATTTT.

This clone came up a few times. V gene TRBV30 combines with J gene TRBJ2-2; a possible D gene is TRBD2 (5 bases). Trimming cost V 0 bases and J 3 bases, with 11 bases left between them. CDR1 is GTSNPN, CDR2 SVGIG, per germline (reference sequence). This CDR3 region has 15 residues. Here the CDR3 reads CAWSVGSEHTGELFF. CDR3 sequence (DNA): TGTGCCTGGAGTGTGGGTAGCGAGCACACCGGGGAGCTGTTTTTT. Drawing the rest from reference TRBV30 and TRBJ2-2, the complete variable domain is SQTIHQWPATLVQPVGSPLSLECTVEGTSNPNLYWYRQAAGRGLQLLFYSVGIGQISSEVPQNLSASRPQDRQFILSSKKLLLSDSGFYLCAWSVGSEHTGELFFGEGSRLTVL.